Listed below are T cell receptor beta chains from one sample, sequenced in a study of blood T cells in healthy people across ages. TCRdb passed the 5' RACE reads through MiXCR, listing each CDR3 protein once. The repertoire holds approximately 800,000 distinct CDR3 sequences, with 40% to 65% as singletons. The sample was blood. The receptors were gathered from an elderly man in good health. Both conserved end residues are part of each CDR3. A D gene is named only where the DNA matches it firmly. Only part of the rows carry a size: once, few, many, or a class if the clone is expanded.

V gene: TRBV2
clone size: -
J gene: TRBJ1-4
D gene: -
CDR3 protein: CASSPAGTGKEKLFF
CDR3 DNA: TGTGCCAGCAGCCCAGCTGGGACGGGGAAGGAAAAACTGTTTTTT

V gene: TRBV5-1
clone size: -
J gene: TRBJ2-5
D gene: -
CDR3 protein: CASSFRANQETQYF
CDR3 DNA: TGCGCCAGCAGCTTCAGGGCCAATCAAGAGACCCAGTACTTC

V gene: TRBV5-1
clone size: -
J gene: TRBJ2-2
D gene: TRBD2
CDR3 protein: CASRAGWLAGAKSGELFF
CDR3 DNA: TGCGCCAGCAGGGCAGGGTGGCTAGCGGGAGCAAAGTCCGGGGAGCTGTTTTTT

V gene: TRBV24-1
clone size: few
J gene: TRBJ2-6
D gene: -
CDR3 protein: CATGSSRRSGANVLTF
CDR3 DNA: TGTGCCACCGGTTCATCCCGGAGGTCTGGGGCCAACGTCCTGACTTTC

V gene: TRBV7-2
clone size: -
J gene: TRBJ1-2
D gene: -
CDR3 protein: CASSLSVPTGYTF
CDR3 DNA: TGTGCCAGCAGCCTCTCAGTCCCGACTGGCTACACCTTC

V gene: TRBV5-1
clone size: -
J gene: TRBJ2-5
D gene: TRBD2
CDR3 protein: CASSSGLAGLQETQYF
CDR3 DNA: TGCGCCAGCAGTTCGGGACTAGCGGGCCTCCAAGAGACCCAGTACTTC

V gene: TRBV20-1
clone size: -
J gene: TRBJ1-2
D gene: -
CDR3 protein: CSAMATTGNYGYTF
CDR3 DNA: TGCAGTGCTATGGCGACTACAGGGAACTATGGCTACACCTTC

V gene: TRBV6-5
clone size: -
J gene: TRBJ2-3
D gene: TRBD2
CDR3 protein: CASSPRASGHRYAYF
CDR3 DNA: TGTGCCAGCAGCCCCCGGGCTAGCGGTCACAGATACGCGTATTTT

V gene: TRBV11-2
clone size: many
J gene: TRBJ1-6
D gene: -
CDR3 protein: CASSPGEGLNSPLHF
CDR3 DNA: TGTGCCAGCAGCCCGGGGGAGGGGCTGAATTCACCCCTCCACTTT

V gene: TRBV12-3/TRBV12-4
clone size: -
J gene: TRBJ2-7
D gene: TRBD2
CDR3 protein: CASSFCSGGYEQYF
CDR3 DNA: TGTGCCAGCAGTTTTTGCAGCGGGGGTTACGAGCAGTACTTC

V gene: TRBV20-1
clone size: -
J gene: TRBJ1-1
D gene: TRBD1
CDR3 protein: CSARPGTVNTEAFF
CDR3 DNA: TGCAGTGCTAGACCCGGGACAGTGAACACTGAAGCTTTCTTT

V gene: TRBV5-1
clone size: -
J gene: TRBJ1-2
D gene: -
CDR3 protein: CASSADSPYGYTF
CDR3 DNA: TGCGCCAGCAGCGCCGACAGCCCCTATGGCTACACCTTC

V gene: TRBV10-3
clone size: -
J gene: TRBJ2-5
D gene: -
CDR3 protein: CAINGDEKTQYF
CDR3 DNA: TGTGCCATCAACGGAGACGAAAAGACCCAGTACTTC

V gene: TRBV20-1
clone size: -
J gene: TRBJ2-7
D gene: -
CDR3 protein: CSAIRGSEQYF
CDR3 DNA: TGCAGTGCTATCCGGGGATCCGAGCAGTACTTC

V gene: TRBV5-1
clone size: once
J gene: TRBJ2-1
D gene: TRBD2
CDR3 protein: CASSTGLAGGIEQFF
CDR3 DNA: TGCGCCAGCAGCACGGGACTAGCGGGAGGGATTGAGCAGTTCTTC

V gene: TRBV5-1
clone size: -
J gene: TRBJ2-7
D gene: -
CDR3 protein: CASSPGLGAPSYEQYF
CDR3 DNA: TGCGCCAGCAGCCCGGGCCTAGGGGCCCCCTCCTACGAGCAGTACTTC

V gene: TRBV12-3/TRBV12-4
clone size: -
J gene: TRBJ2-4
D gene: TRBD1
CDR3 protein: CASGIQGARAKNIQYF
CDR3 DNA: TGTGCCAGCGGAATACAGGGGGCGCGAGCCAAAAACATTCAGTACTTC

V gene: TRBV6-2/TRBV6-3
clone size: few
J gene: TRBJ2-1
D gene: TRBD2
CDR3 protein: CASSRTSPREQFF
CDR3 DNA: TGTGCCAGCAGCCGGACTAGCCCGCGGGAGCAGTTCTTC

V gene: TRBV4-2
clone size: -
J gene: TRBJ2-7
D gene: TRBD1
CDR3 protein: CASSRTGTGGSNEQYF
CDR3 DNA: TGTGCCAGCAGCCGAACCGGGACAGGGGGGTCCAATGAGCAGTACTTC

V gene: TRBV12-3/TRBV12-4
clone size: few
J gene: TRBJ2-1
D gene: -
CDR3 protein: CASSRNEQFF
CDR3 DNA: TGTGCCAGCAGTAGGAATGAGCAGTTCTTC

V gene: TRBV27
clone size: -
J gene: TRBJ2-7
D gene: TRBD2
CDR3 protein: CASRKVRTGLFTSGRHPYEQYF
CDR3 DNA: TGTGCCAGCAGAAAAGTAAGAACAGGGTTATTTACGAGCGGGAGACACCCCTACGAGCAGTACTTC

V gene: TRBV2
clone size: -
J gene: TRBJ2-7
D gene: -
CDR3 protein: CASRGGILSYEQYF
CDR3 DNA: TGTGCCAGCAGAGGCGGGATCCTCTCCTACGAGCAGTACTTC

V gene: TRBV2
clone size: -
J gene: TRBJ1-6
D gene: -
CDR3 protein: CASSGRRTSSYNSPLHF
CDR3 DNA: TGTGCCAGCAGTGGACGCAGGACCAGCTCCTATAATTCACCCCTCCACTTT

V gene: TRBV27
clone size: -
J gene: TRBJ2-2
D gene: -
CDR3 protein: CASRGPGRTGELFF
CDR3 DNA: TGTGCCAGTAGAGGGCCAGGCCGGACCGGGGAGCTGTTTTTT

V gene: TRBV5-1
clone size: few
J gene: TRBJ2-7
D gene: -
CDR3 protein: CASSPEQTSYEQYF
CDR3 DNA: TGCGCCAGCAGTCCCGAACAGACCTCCTACGAGCAGTACTTC

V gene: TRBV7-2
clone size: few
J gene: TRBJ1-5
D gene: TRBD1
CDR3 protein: CASSLTGTGDNQPQHF
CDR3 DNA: TGTGCCAGCAGCTTAACCGGGACAGGGGACAATCAGCCCCAGCATTTT

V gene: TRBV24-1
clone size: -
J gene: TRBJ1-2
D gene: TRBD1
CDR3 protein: CATSPGTGEERYGYTF
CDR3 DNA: TGTGCCACCAGCCCCGGGACAGGGGAAGAACGCTATGGCTACACCTTC

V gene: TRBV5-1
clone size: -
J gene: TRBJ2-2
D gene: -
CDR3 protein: CASNPTQASNTGELFF
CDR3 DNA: TGCGCCAGCAACCCCACACAAGCATCGAACACCGGGGAGCTGTTTTTT

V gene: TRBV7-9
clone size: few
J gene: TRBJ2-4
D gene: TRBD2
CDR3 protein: CASSPGLAGPMNIQYF
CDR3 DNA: TGTGCCAGCAGCCCTGGACTAGCGGGCCCTATGAACATTCAGTACTTC

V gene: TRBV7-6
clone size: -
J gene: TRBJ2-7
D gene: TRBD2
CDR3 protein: CASSLGTSGLQYF
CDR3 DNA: TGTGCCAGCAGCTTAGGGACTAGCGGTCTCCAGTACTTC

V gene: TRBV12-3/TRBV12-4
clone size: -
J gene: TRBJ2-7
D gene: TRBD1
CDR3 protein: CASSWRGQGLYEQYF
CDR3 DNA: TGTGCCAGCAGTTGGAGGGGACAGGGCTTGTACGAGCAGTACTTC

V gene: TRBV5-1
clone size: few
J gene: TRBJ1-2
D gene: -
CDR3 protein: CASSSNREWYGYTF
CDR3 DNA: TGCGCCAGCAGCTCAAACAGGGAATGGTATGGCTACACCTTC

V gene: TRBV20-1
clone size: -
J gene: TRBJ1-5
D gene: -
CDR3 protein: CSASPGTFFSNQPQHF
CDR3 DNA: TGCAGTGCTAGTCCGGGGACATTTTTTAGCAATCAGCCCCAGCATTTT

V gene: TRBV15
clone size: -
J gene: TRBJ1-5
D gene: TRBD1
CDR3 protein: CATSSRSVFRDRGSNQPQHF
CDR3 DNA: TGTGCCACCAGCAGCAGATCTGTTTTCCGGGACAGGGGTAGCAATCAGCCCCAGCATTTT

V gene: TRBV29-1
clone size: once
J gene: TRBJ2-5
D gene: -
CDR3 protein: CSVWAEGTQYF
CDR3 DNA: TGCAGCGTTTGGGCAGAGGGGACCCAGTACTTC

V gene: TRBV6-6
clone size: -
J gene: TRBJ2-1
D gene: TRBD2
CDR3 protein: CASRTSGSGSYNEQFF
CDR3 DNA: TGTGCCAGCAGGACGAGTGGTAGCGGGAGCTACAATGAGCAGTTCTTC

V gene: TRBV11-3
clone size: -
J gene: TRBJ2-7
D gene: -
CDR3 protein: CASSDTKGVEYF
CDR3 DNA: TGTGCCAGCAGTGATACTAAGGGGGTGGAGTACTTC

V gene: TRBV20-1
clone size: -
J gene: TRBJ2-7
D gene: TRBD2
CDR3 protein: CSASPRTGLAGDVYEQYF
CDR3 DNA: TGCAGTGCTAGCCCCCGAACAGGACTAGCGGGAGATGTGTACGAGCAGTACTTC

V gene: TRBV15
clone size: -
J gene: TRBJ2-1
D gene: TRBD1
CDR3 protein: CATSRAGTGKGEQFF
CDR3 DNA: TGTGCCACCAGCAGGGCCGGGACAGGGAAGGGTGAGCAGTTCTTC

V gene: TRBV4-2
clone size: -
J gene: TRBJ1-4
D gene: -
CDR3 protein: CASSQGGDEKLFF
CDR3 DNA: TGTGCCAGCAGCCAAGGGGGGGATGAAAAACTGTTTTTT

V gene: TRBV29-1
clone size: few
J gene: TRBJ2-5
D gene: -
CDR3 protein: CSVAVGSETQYF
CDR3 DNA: TGCAGCGTTGCTGTAGGATCCGAGACCCAGTACTTC

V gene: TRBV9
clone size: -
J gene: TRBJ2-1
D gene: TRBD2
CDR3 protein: CASSASGISEQFF
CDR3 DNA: TGTGCCAGCAGCGCTAGCGGGATTAGCGAGCAGTTCTTC

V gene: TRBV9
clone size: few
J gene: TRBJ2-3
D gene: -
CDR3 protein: CASSVASTDTQYF
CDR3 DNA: TGTGCCAGCAGCGTAGCCTCCACAGATACGCAGTATTTT

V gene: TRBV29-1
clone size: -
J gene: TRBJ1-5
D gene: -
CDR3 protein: CSVEVGGGGSNQPQHF
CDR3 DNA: TGCAGCGTTGAAGTAGGGGGGGGAGGTAGCAATCAGCCCCAGCATTTT